The TCR beta chain described here comes from a study of identical twins. TCRdb independently ran MiXCR on the 5' RACE reads; one entry per CDR3 protein. The sample lists around 650,000 distinct CDR3 sequences, just over 7% seen once, with around 1.6% in the top ten. This clonotype came up a few times. The CDR3 extends over 15 amino acids. Germline loops: CDR1 MDHEN, CDR2 SYDVKM. V lost 5 bases, J lost 8 bases, and 5 bases stayed unmatched. This sample was shared with a second study, whose subject was yellow fever vaccine responses in identical twins.

This receptor was identified in a woman aged 18 to 35 in good health. Sample: PBMCs. V and J are TRBV28 and TRBJ2-1; 14 nucleotides line up with TRBD2. The CDR3 bases are TGTGCCAGCAGTACGGGGACTAGCGGGGGCTATGAGCAGTTCTTC. It is translated as CASSTGTSGGYEQFF.